The entry that follows covers one T cell receptor (beta chain) sequence. The data were taken from a study of blood T cell repertoires in COVID-19. Study-wide context: The United States, Italy and Spain supplied acute and convalescent COVID-19 samples. T cells, B-cell-depleted T cells, or PBMCs supplied cDNA or gDNA.

This CDR3 contains 18 residues. The J segment lost 0 bases and the V segment lost 7 bases, leaving 13 bases of the junction unmatched. Germline V lookup: CDR1 MDHEN, CDR2 SYDVKM. As processed by the authors: From reference gene primer amplification, estimates of nucleated cell counts were derived. This table comes from immunoSEQ multiplex PCR, and its TCRdb copy is limited to in-frame clones, with some not included. The V and J calls and the clone size are those of that table, but D and trimming were determined from the DNA. The sample holds 200,000 to 300,000 clones, approximately 84% seen once. Sequenced material: peripheral blood. The receptor's source is a woman of 80 years or more with acute or convalescent COVID-19. The rearrangement links TRBV28 to TRBJ2-3; TRBD1 matches at 10 bases. Here the CDR3 reads CASIRDRGPRTSTDTQYF. The CDR3 DNA is TGTGCCAGCATTCGGGACAGGGGACCTCGGACTAGCACAGATACGCAGTATTTT.